This entry concerns a single T cell receptor beta chain. The CDR3 runs 14 residues. Trimming left V 0 bases short and J 7 bases short, with 12 bases between. CDR1 is LNHNV, CDR2 YYDKDF, per germline (reference sequence). Data came from immunoSEQ multiplex PCR; TCRdb stores just in-frame clones and leaves some out. Of about 97,000 clones in the sample, more than 85% were seen once. This sample was included in a study of PD-1 blockade in classical Hodgkin lymphoma. After autologous stem cell transplantation all patients relapsed, and prior brentuximab vedotin exposure differed between cohorts. The genes are TRBV15 and TRBJ1-1; no definite D call. This sample comprised peripheral blood mononuclear cells (PBMCs), obtained before the second cycle of nivolumab. The clonotype was recovered from a human donor with classical Hodgkin lymphoma. This chain's CDR3 is CATSRDKTAYEAFF. As DNA, the CDR3 is TGTGCCACCAGCAGAGATAAGACGGCTTATGAAGCTTTCTTT. The whole variable domain, filled in from reference TRBV15 and TRBJ1-1, reads DAMVIQNPRYQVTQFGKPVTLSCSQTLNHNVMYWYQQKSSQAPKLLFHYYDKDFNNEADTPDNFQSRRPNTSFCFLDIRSPGLGDTAMYLCATSRDKTAYEAFFGQGTRLTVV.